The 5 T cell receptor beta chains given below trace back to one sample, sequenced in a study of cytomegalovirus exposure and HLA in healthy donors. The PCR was carried out with 60 Vbeta primers and 13 Jbeta primers. The data were produced by immunoSEQ multiplex PCR, yet TCRdb's version contains in-frame clones alone and is incomplete. This table has around 80,000 clones, roughly 9.1% appearing once. Input material: PBMCs. The receptor set was obtained from a man aged 55 to 70 in good health and CMV-seropositive.

This clone was seen more than once but under ten times. The V and J genes are TRBV7-2 and TRBJ2-1; D not resolved. The germline gives CDR1 SGHTA, CDR2 FQGNSA. Trimming left V 3 bases short and J 7 bases short, with 16 bases between. This CDR3 is built from 15 residues. CDR3 sequence reads: CASSFPLGHVNEQFF. CDR3 DNA: TGTGCCAGCAGCTTTCCCCTTGGGCACGTGAATGAGCAGTTCTTC.

This clone was recorded a few times. The chain carries TRBV10-2 and TRBJ1-1; no clear D gene. The CDR3 has 13 amino acids. The germline gives CDR1 WSHSY, CDR2 SAAADI. Trimming removed 6 bases from V and 2 bases from J, with 10 bases in between. The CDR3 loop is CASRQQINTEAFF. For the CDR3, the DNA is TGCGCCAGCAGACAACAGATTAACACTGAAGCTTTCTTT.

The sample holds a few counts of this clone. This rearrangement joins TRBV7-2 to TRBJ1-2, with no clear D. The ends were cut back, 1 base at V and 0 bases at J, with 9 bases in the middle. Germline CDR1 and CDR2: SGHTA and FQGNSA. This CDR3 spans 15 amino acids. CDR3 residues: CASSLEAGSNYGYTF. The DNA of the CDR3 is TGTGCCAGCAGCTTAGAAGCAGGATCTAACTATGGCTACACCTTC.

The chain links TRBV28 to TRBJ1-6; 8 bases align to TRBD1. The germline V gene encodes CDR1 MDHEN and CDR2 SYDVKM. V lost 6 bases and J lost 4; bases outside the gene matches: 5. This CDR3 spans 15 amino acids. CDR3 bases: TGTGCCAGCAGACCTCAGGGGGCTTATAATTCACCCCTCCACTTT. Translated: CASRPQGAYNSPLHF.

The DNA of the CDR3 is TGTGCCAGCATACCGGGGACAGGGGCGAACACCGGGGAGCTGTTTTTT. It translates to CASIPGTGANTGELFF. This chain uses TRBV2 with TRBJ2-2; 10 bases align to TRBD1. Germline V lookup: CDR1 SNHLY, CDR2 FYNNEI. The CDR3 runs to 16 residues. With V trimmed by 7 bases and J by 0 bases, 5 bases remained unmatched. Full variable domain (missing parts from reference TRBV2 and TRBJ2-2): EPEVTQTPSHQVTQMGQEVILRCVPISNHLYFYWYRQILGQKVEFLVSFYNNEISEKSEIFDDQFSVERPDGSNFTLKIRSTKLEDSAMYFCASIPGTGANTGELFFGEGSRLTVL.